A selection of T cell receptor beta chains follows, all from one sample in a study of blood T cell repertoires in COVID-19. Using immunoSEQ multiplex PCR, the repertoire was profiled, and TCRdb retains in-frame clones only, with some absent. The table shows some 170,000 clones, with 70% to 90% occurring only once. The specimen sequenced was peripheral blood. All receptors derive from a human donor in a cohort sampled during active COVID-19. Each CDR3 is given with its conserved first and last residue. Each record gives: CDR3 DNA, CDR3 protein, V gene, D gene, J gene, clone size. A D gene is named only where the DNA matches it firmly. The listing skips clone size in some rows; elsewhere it reads once, few, many or a size class.

TGTGCCAGCAGCTTGGGACAGGGGGGCTATGGCTACACCTTC	CASSLGQGGYGYTF	TRBV7-9	TRBD1	TRBJ1-2	-
TGTGCCAGCACGGGACAAGAGACCTACGAGCAGTACTTC	CASTGQETYEQYF	TRBV19	-	TRBJ2-7	-
TGTGCCAGCAGCTTAGTCGTGGGGGGGGGATTGGGTTCACCCCTCCACTTT	CASSLVVGGGLGSPLHF	TRBV11-2	-	TRBJ1-6	-
TGTGCCAGCAGTTTACGACAGGGACCCTACGAGCAGTACTTC	CASSLRQGPYEQYF	TRBV27	TRBD1	TRBJ2-7	-
TGCGCCAGCAGCTTGAGTACGAGGCAGTTCTTC	CASSLSTRQFF	TRBV5-1	-	TRBJ2-1	-
TGTGCCAGCAGTACAGGGGGGCAGACCCAGTACTTC	CASSTGGQTQYF	TRBV2	TRBD1	TRBJ2-5	-
TGTGCAAGTCGCTGGCCCCGGGACAGAGAGGCAGGCAATCAGCCCCAGCATTTT	CASRWPRDREAGNQPQHF	TRBV12-2	-	TRBJ1-5	-
TGCGCCAGCAGCTCAGACAGTAGCCAGTACTTC	CASSSDSSQYF	TRBV5-1	-	TRBJ2-7	-
TGTGCCAGTACCCGCGGGGGGCAGGGGGGTACTAGTCAGCCCCAGCATTTT	CASTRGGQGGTSQPQHF	TRBV19	TRBD1	TRBJ1-5	-
TGTGCCTGGGGACTACGGGGGGTTGGCAATGAGCAGTTCTTC	CAWGLRGVGNEQFF	TRBV30	TRBD2	TRBJ2-1	-
TGCGCCAGCAGCCCCGGGACATCTAACTATGGCTACACCTTC	CASSPGTSNYGYTF	TRBV4-1	-	TRBJ1-2	-
TGTGCCAGTAGCGACATACGTGTGATCAATGAGCAGTTCTTC	CASSDIRVINEQFF	TRBV19	-	TRBJ2-1	-
TGCGCCAGCAGCCAAGATCGTTCAGTATACAATGAGCAGTTCTTC	CASSQDRSVYNEQFF	TRBV4-3	-	TRBJ2-1	-
TGTGCCAGCAGCGTAGCCCCAGGGACGAACACCGGGGAGCTGTTTTTT	CASSVAPGTNTGELFF	TRBV9	-	TRBJ2-2	few
TGTGCCAGCACGGAGGAGGGCACTGAAGCTTTCTTT	CASTEEGTEAFF	TRBV2	-	TRBJ1-1	-
TGTGCCAGCAGCTTCCCGAGGGGGCGGGATGAGCAGTTCTTC	CASSFPRGRDEQFF	TRBV11-2	TRBD1	TRBJ2-1	-
TGTGCCAGCAGCTCCGGAGGGGGGGCTAAAAATGAGCAGTTCTTC	CASSSGGGAKNEQFF	TRBV9	-	TRBJ2-1	-
TGTGCCAGCAGTTACAAGAGGACAGGAACGATGAACACTGAAGCTTTCTTT	CASSYKRTGTMNTEAFF	TRBV6-2/TRBV6-3	TRBD1	TRBJ1-1	-
TGTGCCAGCAGCCAAGGAGGGCCCGAGCAGTACTTC	CASSQGGPEQYF	TRBV4-2	-	TRBJ2-7	-
TGTGCCAGCAGCCCTCAGGGACAGGAGGAAGAGACCCAGTACTTC	CASSPQGQEEETQYF	TRBV9	TRBD1	TRBJ2-5	-
TGTGCCTGGAGTGATTCCAACTCGGAGAGCAATCAGCCCCAGCATTTT	CAWSDSNSESNQPQHF	TRBV30	-	TRBJ1-5	once
TGTGCCAGCAGTGGGGTAGGGGGTCTCCCCCATGGCTACACCTTC	CASSGVGGLPHGYTF	TRBV2	-	TRBJ1-2	-
TGCGCCAGCAGCGACACCGGGACACCCTCGGTCGCTTTCTATGGCTACACCTTC	CASSDTGTPSVAFYGYTF	TRBV4-3	-	TRBJ1-2	-
TGTGCCAGCTCACCCTATACAGGGATGGAAGCTTTCTTT	CASSPYTGMEAFF	TRBV18	-	TRBJ1-1	-
TGTGCCAGCAGTCGGGACAGGGATCAGCCCCAGCATTTT	CASSRDRDQPQHF	TRBV12-3/TRBV12-4	TRBD1	TRBJ1-5	once
TGCGCCAGCAGCTCGGGAGGGGGCTCTTACGAGCAGTACTTC	CASSSGGGSYEQYF	TRBV5-1	-	TRBJ2-7	once
TGTGCCAGCAGTTTGCGGACAGGGCGGGGAGAGACCCAGTACTTC	CASSLRTGRGETQYF	TRBV27	TRBD1	TRBJ2-5	-